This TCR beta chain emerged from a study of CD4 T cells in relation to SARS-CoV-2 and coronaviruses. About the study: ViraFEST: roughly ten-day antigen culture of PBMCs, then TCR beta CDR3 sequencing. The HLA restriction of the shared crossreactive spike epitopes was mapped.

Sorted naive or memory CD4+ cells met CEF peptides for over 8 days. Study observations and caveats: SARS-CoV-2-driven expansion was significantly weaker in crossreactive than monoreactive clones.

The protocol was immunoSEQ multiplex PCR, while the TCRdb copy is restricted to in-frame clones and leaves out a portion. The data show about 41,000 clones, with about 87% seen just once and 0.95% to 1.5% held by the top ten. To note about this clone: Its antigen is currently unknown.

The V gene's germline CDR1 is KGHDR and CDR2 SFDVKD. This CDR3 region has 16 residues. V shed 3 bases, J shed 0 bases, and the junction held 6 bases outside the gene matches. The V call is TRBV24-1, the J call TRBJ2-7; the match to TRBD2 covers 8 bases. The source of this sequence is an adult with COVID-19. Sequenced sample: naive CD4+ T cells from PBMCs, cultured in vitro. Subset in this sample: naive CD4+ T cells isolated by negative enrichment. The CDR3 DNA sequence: TGTGCCACCAGTGATAGGACTAGCACAAGCTCCTACGAGCAGTACTTC. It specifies CATSDRTSTSSYEQYF.